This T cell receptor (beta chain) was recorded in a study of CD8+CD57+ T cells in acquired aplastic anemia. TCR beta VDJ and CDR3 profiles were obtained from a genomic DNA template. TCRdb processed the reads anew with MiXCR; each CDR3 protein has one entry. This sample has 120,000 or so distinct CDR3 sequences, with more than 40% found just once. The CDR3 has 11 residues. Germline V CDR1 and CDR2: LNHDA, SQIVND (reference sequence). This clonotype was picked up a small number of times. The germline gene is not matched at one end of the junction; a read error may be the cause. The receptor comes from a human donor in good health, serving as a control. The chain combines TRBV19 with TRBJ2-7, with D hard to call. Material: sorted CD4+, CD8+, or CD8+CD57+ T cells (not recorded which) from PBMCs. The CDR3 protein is CASGRPYEQHF. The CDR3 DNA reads TGTGCCAGCGGGCGGCCCTACGAGCAGCACTTC.